This entry concerns a single T cell receptor beta chain. Antigen: not known. This sample is part of a study of blood T cells in healthy people across ages. Points from the study as a whole: In older individuals, TCR beta diversity per million T cells was lower, falling roughly linearly with age.

A second PCR, run for about 6 to 11 cycles, used a sample-barcoded 5' primer plus a J-beta primer mix. All cDNA molecules were each tagged by a template-switch adaptor with 12 random nucleotides. TCRdb re-analysed the 5' RACE reads in MiXCR, keeping a single row per CDR3 protein. The table lists about 1.6 million distinct CDR3 sequences, about 32% of them singletons. Germline-derived CDR1 and CDR2 are MGHRA and YSYEKL. V was clipped by 2 bases and J by 3 bases, with 2 bases between them. The CDR3 loop spans 12 amino acids. V usage is TRBV4-1 and J usage is TRBJ1-3; D uncertain. This receptor was taken from a woman aged 25 to 39 in good health. Sequencing was done on a sample of blood. The CDR3 nucleotides read TGCGCCAGCAGCCAATATGGAAACACCATATATTTT. Translated, it gives CASSQYGNTIYF.